One sample yielded the 15 T cell receptor beta chains listed below, sequenced in a study of blood T cell repertoires in COVID-19. Only in-frame clones appear in the TCRdb table, and some are missing; sequencing was by immunoSEQ multiplex PCR. This table holds roughly 100,000 clones, around 74% found once. Sample: peripheral blood. The receptor source for this set is a woman in her sixties or seventies with acute or convalescent COVID-19.

This chain connects TRBV5-1 to TRBJ1-1; D is unclear. Germline CDR1 and CDR2: SGHRS and YFSETQ. The CDR3 is made up of 12 amino acids. V gave up 1 base and J gave up 7 bases, with 8 bases separating them. CDR3 amino acids: CASSLPGIEAFF. For the CDR3, the DNA is TGCGCCAGCAGCTTGCCGGGGATTGAAGCTTTCTTT.

The V call is TRBV18, the J call TRBJ1-6, with D possibly being TRBD1 (6 bases). V lost 2 bases and J lost 7, with 9 bases in between. The V gene's germline CDR1 is KGHSH and CDR2 LQKENI. There are 14 residues in the CDR3. CDR3 loop: CASSPGGKNSPLHF. The CDR3, as DNA: TGTGCCAGCTCACCAGGGGGCAAGAATTCACCCCTCCACTTT.

The CDR3 sequence: CASSLSPDTRNSPLHF. The CDR3 nucleotides read TGCGCCAGCAGCTTGTCTCCGGACACCCGTAATTCACCCCTCCACTTT. The chain joins TRBV5-1 to TRBJ1-6; tentatively, D is TRBD1 (5 bases). Germline lookup yields CDR1 SGHRS and CDR2 YFSETQ. The germline V and J ends were trimmed by 1 base and 6 bases, with 14 bases remaining between them. CDR3 length: 16 amino acids.

V usage is TRBV25-1 and J usage is TRBJ1-1; TRBD1 matches 8 bases. From germline, CDR1 is MGHDK and CDR2 SYGVNS. V shed 8 bases and J 9 bases; nucleotides not matched to a gene: 14. The CDR3 contains 14 residues. CDR3 sequence (DNA): TGTGCCAGCTCTATGCGACAGGGGATCGGACAAGCTTTCTTT. This codes for CASSMRQGIGQAFF.

The V call is TRBV5-1, the J call TRBJ2-1; 10 positions agree with TRBD2. Germline CDR1 and CDR2: SGHRS and YFSETQ. The CDR3 length is 16 residues. The ends lost 0 bases at V and 4 bases at J; junction bases unmatched: 4. CDR3 nucleotides: TGCGCCAGCAGCTTGGCGGGTAGCGGGGGGTACAATGAGCAGTTCTTC. Its protein product is CASSLAGSGGYNEQFF.

The J gene is TRBJ2-1, the V gene TRBV7-6, with 10 bases fitting TRBD2. V was pared by 4 bases and J by 9 bases, with 9 bases of the junction left unmatched. Germline-derived CDR1 and CDR2 are SGHVS and FNYEAQ. The CDR3 has 15 amino acids. The CDR3 spells CASSYGLAALGEQFF. The DNA of the CDR3 is TGTGCCAGCAGCTATGGACTAGCGGCCTTGGGTGAGCAGTTCTTC. Complete variable domain (other parts from reference TRBV7-6 and TRBJ2-1): GAGVSQSPRYKVTKRGQDVALRCDPISGHVSLYWYRQALGQGPEFLTYFNYEAQQDKSGLPNDRFSAERPEGSISTLTIQRTEQRDSAMYRCASSYGLAALGEQFFGPGTRLTVL.

V is TRBV14 and J is TRBJ2-7; TRBD1 is a possible D gene (5 bases). Germline CDR1 is SGHDN and CDR2 is FVKESK. The CDR3 is 13 amino acids. V lost 1 base and J lost 5, with 9 bases in between. In DNA, the CDR3 is TGTGCCAGCAGCCAAGTGGACACGCACGAGCAGTACTTC. Its protein product is CASSQVDTHEQYF.

The J gene is TRBJ1-2, the V gene TRBV30; TRBD1 aligns across 7 bases. This CDR3 is 13 amino acids long. Per the germline V gene, CDR1 is GTSNPN and CDR2 is SVGIG (reference sequence). The V segment lost 7 bases and the J segment 4 bases; nucleotides outside the gene matches: 9. CDR3 amino acids: CASQGETLYGYTF. The DNA of the CDR3 is TGTGCCTCCCAGGGGGAAACACTCTATGGCTACACCTTC.

This chain links TRBV28 with TRBJ1-5, with D tentatively TRBD1 (6 bases). Trimming took 7 bases from V and 7 from J, leaving 20 bases between them. This CDR3 has 15 amino acids. Germline CDR1 reads MDHEN; CDR2 reads SYDVKM. The CDR3 here is CASKSQGRGRQPQHF. The CDR3 nucleotides are TGTGCCAGCAAATCCCAGGGCAGGGGAAGACAGCCCCAGCATTTT.

The chain couples TRBV6-5 to TRBJ2-6, with unresolved D. This CDR3 is 15 amino acids long. V was trimmed by 6 bases and J by 0 bases, leaving 9 bases between them. Germline assignment: CDR1 MNHEY and CDR2 SVGAGI. The chain's CDR3 is CASRPGSSGANVLTF. CDR3 sequence (DNA): TGTGCCAGCAGGCCAGGAAGCTCTGGGGCCAACGTCCTGACTTTC.

This chain connects TRBV30 to TRBJ1-6; TRBD1 might be the D (5 bases). The V gene's germline CDR1 is GTSNPN and CDR2 SVGIG (reference sequence). The CDR3 contains 13 residues. V lost 4 bases and J lost 3, with 7 bases in between. The CDR3 region is CAWTGGYNSPLHF. CDR3 in DNA: TGTGCCTGGACGGGGGGCTATAATTCACCCCTCCACTTT.

The CDR3 protein is CASSVNGQGWETQYF. The CDR3 nucleotides read TGTGCCAGTTCCGTTAATGGACAGGGGTGGGAGACCCAGTACTTC. V gene TRBV19 combines with J gene TRBJ2-5; TRBD1 matches 9 bases. J gave up 5 bases and V 8 bases, and 12 bases lay outside the gene matches. Germline V CDR1 and CDR2: LNHDA, SQIVND (reference sequence). CDR3 length: 15 residues.

J is TRBJ1-2 and V is TRBV19, with a weak D call TRBD1 (5 bases). Trimming shortened V by 2 bases and J by 3 bases, and 7 bases separated the two germline ends. The CDR3 loop spans 13 amino acids. The germline CDR1 and CDR2 sequences are LNHDA and SQIVND (reference sequence). CDR3 region: CASSIRGDYGYTF. The DNA for the CDR3 is TGTGCCAGTAGTATAAGGGGCGACTATGGCTACACCTTC.

The chain employs TRBV11-3 and TRBJ2-5, with D perhaps matching TRBD1 (5 bases). The length of the CDR3 is 13 residues. V was trimmed by 5 bases and J by 11 bases, leaving 18 bases between them. Germline CDR1 is SGHNT and CDR2 is YENEEA. The CDR3 region has the DNA TGTGCCAGCAGCCAAAGTCGAAGCAGGGAACAGTACTTC. Residues: CASSQSRSREQYF.

This clone has a handful of counts. An end of the junction differs from the germline gene, which may be a read error. V usage is TRBV7-8 and J usage is TRBJ1-5; D gene uncertain. The CDR3 length is 13 residues. Germline V gives CDR1 SGHVS, CDR2 FQNEAQ. The DNA for the CDR3 is TGTGCCAGCAGCTTAGGAGCCGGCAGAGAGGTCCTTTTT. Translating it yields CASSLGAGREVLF.